This is a list of T cell receptor beta chains from one sample in a study of T cells in Graves' hyperthyroidism and ophthalmopathy. One entry per CDR3 protein, called by TCRdb with MiXCR from the multiplex PCR reads. The table has roughly 500,000 distinct CDR3 sequences, about 15% seen once. Sequenced sample: blood. The receptors were gathered from a woman in her twenties or thirties with Graves' ophthalmopathy. CDR3s include the opening cysteine and the closing phenylalanine or tryptophan. A D gene is named only where the DNA matches it firmly. Only some rows state a clone size, as once, few, many or a class for expanded clones.

j_call d_call cdr3_length v_call clone_size cdr3_nt cdr3_aa
TRBJ1-5 . 16 TRBV30 many TGTGCCTGGAACCCCCCGTGGAGGCGAAATAATCAGCCCCAGCATTTT CAWNPPWRRNNQPQHF
TRBJ2-7 TRBD2 16 TRBV7-2 many TGTGCCAGCAGCTTGAACCCGGGACTAGCGGACTACGAGCAGTACTTC CASSLNPGLADYEQYF
TRBJ2-1 . 14 TRBV28 . TGTGCCAGCAGTTTCACGGGTACCTACAATGAGCAGTTCTTC CASSFTGTYNEQFF
TRBJ2-7 TRBD1 13 TRBV30 . TGTGCCCTTGAAGGACAGGTGGCCTACGAGCGGTACTTC CALEGQVAYERYF
TRBJ2-3 . 14 TRBV30 . TGTGCCTGGAGTAAGACCCTCTACACAGATACGCAGTATTTT CAWSKTLYTDTQYF
TRBJ2-1 . 19 TRBV28 many TGTGCCAGCAGTTTTGGGGAAGCCGGCCCACCTACCACTGGCGATGAGCAGTTCTTC CASSFGEAGPPTTGDEQFF
TRBJ2-7 TRBD2 15 TRBV27 many TGTGCCAGCAGTTTCCTGGCGGGAGGTATAGACGAGCAGTACTTC CASSFLAGGIDEQYF
TRBJ1-2 TRBD1 12 TRBV2 many TGTGCCAGCAGGGGACAGAGCCATGGCTACACCTTC CASRGQSHGYTF
TRBJ1-1 . 14 TRBV27 many TGTGCCAGCAGCTTAGATCGGGGGAACACTGAAGCTTTCTTT CASSLDRGNTEAFF
TRBJ2-3 . 13 TRBV29-1 . TGCAGCGTTGCGCAAGGAAGGACAGATACGCAGTATTTT CSVAQGRTDTQYF
TRBJ2-7 . 13 TRBV7-8 few TGTGCCAGCAGCTACGGCCGTCCCTACGAGCAGTACTTC CASSYGRPYEQYF
TRBJ2-2 . 16 TRBV20-1 few TGCAGTGCTAGGATACCCTTCCGGGGGAACACCGGGGAGCTGTTTTTT CSARIPFRGNTGELFF
TRBJ2-1 TRBD1 12 TRBV19 many TGTGCCAGTAGTTTTCAGGGGGACCAGCAGTTCTTC CASSFQGDQQFF
TRBJ1-2 TRBD1 16 TRBV16 . TGTGCCAGCAGCGCAGGTTTGGGACAGGTCTTCTATGGCTACACCTTC CASSAGLGQVFYGYTF
TRBJ1-1 . 15 TRBV6-1 many TGTGCCAGCAGGTCGAATTTTGAGACGAACACTGAAGCTTTCTTT CASRSNFETNTEAFF
TRBJ1-1 . 13 TRBV18 many TGTGCCAGCTCACCATGGGAGGACACTGAAGCTTTCTTT CASSPWEDTEAFF
TRBJ2-3 . 14 TRBV7-2 many TGTGCCAGCAGCTTAGGAGGCCGCACAGATACGCAGTATTTT CASSLGGRTDTQYF
TRBJ2-2 TRBD1 19 TRBV24-1 few TGTGCCACCAGTGATCATTACTACCGGGACAGACGTAACACCGGGGAGCTGTTTTTT CATSDHYYRDRRNTGELFF
TRBJ2-1 . 15 TRBV7-3 . TGTGCCAGCAGCCCCCAGCGAGGGTACTACAATGAGCAGTTCTTC CASSPQRGYYNEQFF
TRBJ2-3 TRBD2 14 TRBV20-1 many TGCAGTGCGCTAGGTGCGGGAGACACAGATACGCAGTATTTT CSALGAGDTDTQYF
TRBJ2-3 TRBD2 16 TRBV6-9 . TGTGCCAGCAGTTCCCTAGCGGGAGGGCTCCCAGATACGCAGTATTTT CASSSLAGGLPDTQYF
TRBJ2-7 . 13 TRBV5-6 few TGTGCCAGCAGCTTGTGGGACCCCTACGAGCAGTACTTC CASSLWDPYEQYF
TRBJ2-2 TRBD1 16 TRBV15 once TGTGCCACCAGCAGAGCCCGGGACAGAAACACCGGGGAGCTGTTTTTT CATSRARDRNTGELFF
TRBJ2-3 . 14 TRBV20-1 few TGCAGTGCTAGGGGGGGGGCCACCACAGATACGCAGTATTTT CSARGGATTDTQYF
TRBJ2-5 TRBD2 14 TRBV20-1 . TGCAGTGCTACCGGGACTAGCGGGTCCCTATCCCAGTACTTC CSATGTSGSLSQYF
TRBJ2-7 TRBD2 11 TRBV20-1 . TGCAGTTCTCGGACTAGCGGCGAGCAGTACTTC CSSRTSGEQYF
TRBJ1-1 TRBD1 15 TRBV20-1 many TGCAGTGCTAGACAAAACAGGGGTTCGGGCACTGAAGCTTTCTTT CSARQNRGSGTEAFF
TRBJ2-3 . 14 TRBV28 few TGTGCCAGCAGTTTGGGGCGGGTGCGAGATACGCAGTATTTT CASSLGRVRDTQYF
TRBJ1-5 . 15 TRBV12-3/TRBV12-4 . TGTGCCAGCAGTTCCGGGAGTACGGGCAGGGGGCCCCAGCATTTT CASSSGSTGRGPQHF
TRBJ1-1 TRBD1 11 TRBV7-9 . TGTGCCAGCAGCGAAGGGACAGCGGCTTTCTTT CASSEGTAAFF
TRBJ2-2 TRBD2 16 TRBV9 once TGTGCCAGCAGCGTTGGGCGGGAGAGGTATACCGGGGAGCTGTTTTTT CASSVGRERYTGELFF
TRBJ1-5 . 15 TRBV4-3 many TGCGCCAGCAGCCAAGAGAAGGGAGTGAATCAGCCCCAGCATTTT CASSQEKGVNQPQHF
TRBJ2-7 TRBD2 17 TRBV27 few TGTGCCAGCAGCATCCAAACTAGCGGGGGGACAACCTACGAGCAGTACTTC CASSIQTSGGTTYEQYF
TRBJ2-3 . 15 TRBV30 . TGTGCCTGGAGTGTCGGAGGGGCTAGCACAGATACGCAGTATTTT CAWSVGGASTDTQYF
TRBJ2-1 . 14 TRBV28 many TGTGCCAGCAGTTTAAGGCTAGCGCCTGATGAGCAGTTCTTC CASSLRLAPDEQFF
TRBJ2-5 . 12 TRBV20-1 many TGCAGTGCTGGCTTGGAGGACGAGACCCAGTACTTC CSAGLEDETQYF